The source of this T cell receptor (beta chain) is a study of blood T cells in healthy people across ages. Broader study findings: With age, beta diversity per million T cells declined roughly linearly, significantly by 30 to 40.

The CDR3 contains 12 residues. V was pared by 3 bases and J by 4 bases, with 9 bases between. The V gene's germline CDR1 is SQVTM and CDR2 ANQGSEA. Around 10 milliliters was the volume of peripheral blood drawn from each donor. This clonotype was counted only a few times. The antigen remains unidentified. Combining a sample-barcoded 5' primer with a J-beta primer mix, a second PCR ran for roughly 7 to 12 cycles. One entry per CDR3 protein results from TCRdb running MiXCR on the 5' RACE reads. The sample shows around 1,500,000 distinct CDR3 sequences, around 42% of them seen only once. Sequencing used blood. The chain uses TRBV29-1 and TRBJ1-2; D is ambiguous. This clonotype originated in a woman aged 18-30 years in good health. The CDR3 region has the DNA TGCAGCGTTGATAGGACGGTCTATGGCTACACCTTC. Translating gives CSVDRTVYGYTF.